The 31 T cell receptor beta chains below all came from one sample that was sequenced in a study of PD-1 blockade in classical Hodgkin lymphoma. Noted time point: cycle 4 day 1 (C4D1), after less than seven weeks of nivolumab. Relapse after autologous stem cell transplantation occurred in every patient, and brentuximab vedotin exposure varied. TCRdb's table, derived via immunoSEQ multiplex PCR, lists solely in-frame clones and lacks some. There are 25,000 to 35,000 clones in the sample; roughly 72% occur only once, and roughly 3.4% lies in the top ten. Material: peripheral blood mononuclear cells (PBMCs), obtained before the fourth cycle of nivolumab. The receptors come from a human donor with classical Hodgkin lymphoma.

This rearrangement joins TRBV7-6 to TRBJ2-2; D is unclear. Trimming took off 0 bases at V and 7 bases at J, with 0 bases between the two ends. Looked up from germline, CDR1 is SGHVS and CDR2 is FNYEAQ. The length of the CDR3 is 11 residues. The CDR3: CASSLAGELFF. The CDR3 coding sequence is TGTGCCAGCAGCTTAGCCGGGGAGCTGTTTTTT. Combining the CDR3 with reference TRBV7-6 and TRBJ2-2 gives the whole variable domain GAGVSQSPRYKVTKRGQDVALRCDPISGHVSLYWYRQALGQGPEFLTYFNYEAQQDKSGLPNDRFSAERPEGSISTLTIQRTEQRDSAMYRCASSLAGELFFGEGSRLTVL.

This clone was recorded only once. The rearrangement joins TRBV27 to TRBJ2-7; 9 bases line up with TRBD2. The germline CDR1 and CDR2 sequences are MNHEY and SMNVEV (reference sequence). This CDR3 comprises 15 residues. The J segment lost 4 bases and the V segment lost 0 bases, leaving 4 bases of the junction unmatched. CDR3 amino acids: CASSLSRGGGYEQYF. The CDR3 region has the DNA TGTGCCAGCAGTTTATCGCGGGGGGGAGGGTACGAGCAGTACTTC.

This chain connects TRBV29-1 to TRBJ2-1, with D perhaps TRBD1 or TRBD2 (5 bases each). Between the trimmed V and J ends, which lost 4 bases and 10 bases, there was a span of 14 bases. In germline, CDR1 is SQVTM, CDR2 ANQGSEA. The CDR3 is made up of 12 amino acids. The CDR3: CSVVRGEREQFF. The CDR3 bases are TGCAGCGTTGTTCGAGGGGAACGGGAGCAGTTCTTC.

The chain combines TRBV4-1 with TRBJ2-5; a weak D match, TRBD2 (6 bases). V lost 3 bases to trimming and J lost 5 bases, with 10 bases between them. CDR3 length: 13 residues. Germline values: CDR1 MGHRA, CDR2 YSYEKL. As DNA, the CDR3 is TGCGCCAGCAGCCAGGGACTTGGGGAGACCCAGTACTTC. It yields the protein CASSQGLGETQYF.

This rearrangement joins TRBV7-3 to TRBJ2-5; 7 bases match TRBD2. CDR3 size: 15 residues. V lost 2 bases and J lost 4; bases outside the gene matches: 7. The germline V gene encodes CDR1 SGHTA and CDR2 FQGTGA. The CDR3 nucleotides are TGTGCCAGCAGCTTACTGACGGGAGGAGGAGAGACCCAGTACTTC. This encodes CASSLLTGGGETQYF.

This clone came up a few times. The chain employs TRBV7-9 and TRBJ2-3; D possibly corresponds to TRBD1 (5 bases). Germline-derived CDR1 and CDR2 are SEHNR and FQNEAQ (reference sequence). Trimming pared 5 bases from V and 2 bases from J, leaving 14 bases between. The CDR3 runs to 15 residues. For the CDR3, the DNA is TGTGCCAGCAGCCCCCAGGGCGGTTCCACAGATACGCAGTATTTT. Protein product: CASSPQGGSTDTQYF.

V is TRBV7-6 and J is TRBJ1-5; no clear D. The CDR3 sequence is 13 residues long. Germline CDR1 SGHVS, CDR2 FNYEAQ. Trimming stripped 5 bases from V and 6 bases from J, with 11 bases between. The CDR3 here is CASSPPGSQPQHF. The CDR3 region has the DNA TGTGCCAGCAGCCCGCCGGGGAGTCAGCCCCAGCATTTT.

The J gene is TRBJ2-5, the V gene TRBV30; D gene unclear. The CDR3 has 11 amino acids. In germline, CDR1 is GTSNPN, CDR2 SVGIG (reference sequence). V lost 2 bases to trimming and J lost 14 bases, with 15 bases between them. The CDR3, as DNA: TGTGCCTGGAGTTCCGGGCCCACCCCCTACTTC. This gives the protein CAWSSGPTPYF. Together with reference TRBV30 and TRBJ2-5, the CDR3 gives the full variable domain: SQTIHQWPATLVQPVGSPLSLECTVEGTSNPNLYWYRQAAGRGLQLLFYSVGIGQISSEVPQNLSASRPQDRQFILSSKKLLLSDSGFYLCAWSSGPTPYFGPGTRLLVL.

This chain uses TRBV28 with TRBJ1-2; D call uncertain. Germline CDR1 and CDR2: MDHEN and SYDVKM. V was shortened by 3 bases and J by 5 bases, with 16 bases between the two germline ends. The CDR3 totals 15 residues. The CDR3, as DNA: TGTGCCAGCAGTTTGTTCCCAGAAGATCTGTATGGCTACACCTTC. As protein: CASSLFPEDLYGYTF.

The chain has TRBV5-6 and TRBJ2-5; D is possibly TRBD2 (6 bases). Trimming cost V 6 bases and J 5 bases, with 17 bases left between them. Germline CDR1 SGHDT, CDR2 YYEEEE. CDR3 length: 14 residues. This chain's CDR3 is CASNRGAGRETQYF. In nucleotides, the CDR3 is TGTGCCAGCAACCGAGGGGCGGGAAGGGAGACCCAGTACTTC.

The chain couples TRBV6-5 to TRBJ1-2, with 11 bases fitting TRBD1. The CDR3 runs to 15 residues. The V gene end was trimmed by 8 bases and the J gene end by 3 bases; junction bases not matched to a gene: 8. Germline assignment: CDR1 MNHEY and CDR2 SVGAGI. This CDR3 reads CASGSGQGAYYGYTF. The CDR3, as DNA: TGTGCCAGCGGTTCCGGACAGGGGGCCTACTATGGCTACACCTTC.

The chain recombines TRBV21-1 with TRBJ1-6; whether TRBD1, the table's D call, matches the DNA was not checked. TRBV21-1 is listed as a pseudogene. The CDR3 loop spans 15 amino acids. DNA of the CDR3: TGTGCCAGCAGCACTGGACAGGGGATAAATTCACCCCTCCACTTT. It yields the protein CASSTGQGINSPLHF.

This clone was counted once. The V and J genes are TRBV5-1 and TRBJ2-7, with D unclear. Germline V lookup: CDR1 SGHRS, CDR2 YFSETQ. V was pared by 1 base and J by 5 bases, with 10 bases between. The CDR3 contains 13 residues. The CDR3 bases are TGCGCCAGCAGCTTGAAATCGGTGCACGAGCAGTACTTC. Encoded protein: CASSLKSVHEQYF.

This sequence joins TRBV20-1 and TRBJ1-1; maybe TRBD1 (5 bases). The V end was cut by 4 bases, the J end by 10 bases, with 13 bases between. The CDR3 has 11 amino acids. Germline values: CDR1 DFQATT, CDR2 SNEGSKA (reference sequence). The DNA of the CDR3 is TGCAGTGCTACCTGGGGTACAGGAGCTTTCTTT. Its translation is CSATWGTGAFF.

This sequence joins TRBV28 and TRBJ2-1; TRBD2 aligns across 8 bases. This CDR3 comprises 13 residues. The V gene's germline CDR1 is MDHEN and CDR2 SYDVKM. The trim removed 8 bases at V and 10 bases at J, leaving 10 bases unmatched. CDR3 nucleotides: TGTGCCAGCGGCCGCGGGAGGTTGTCGGAGCAGTTCTTC. Protein sequence: CASGRGRLSEQFF. Based on the CDR3 plus reference TRBV28 and TRBJ2-1, the full variable domain is DVKVTQSSRYLVKRTGEKVFLECVQDMDHENMFWYRQDPGLGLRLIYFSYDVKMKEKGDIPEGYSVSREKKERFSLILESASTNQTSMYLCASGRGRLSEQFFGPGTRLTVL.

This chain connects TRBV6-1 to TRBJ1-1; the D is unclear. CDR1 is MNHNS and CDR2 is SASEGT in the germline V gene. The germline V and J ends were trimmed by 3 bases and 1 base, with 12 bases remaining between them. CDR3 length: 15 residues. The CDR3 DNA reads as TGTGCCAGCAGTGAGGGTGGCACTTGGAACACTGAAGCTTTCTTT. Translation gives CASSEGGTWNTEAFF.

The chain carries TRBV5-4 and TRBJ2-3; 11 bases align to TRBD1. From germline, CDR1 is SGHNT and CDR2 YYREEE (reference sequence). The CDR3 consists of 15 residues. The trim removed 5 bases at V and 0 bases at J, leaving 2 bases unmatched. CDR3 residues: CASRRDRGSTDTQYF. In DNA, the CDR3 is TGTGCCAGCAGGCGGGACAGGGGGAGCACAGATACGCAGTATTTT.

This clone came up once. The chain joins TRBV5-4 to TRBJ2-7; 7 bases align to TRBD2. Germline V gene sequence: CDR1 SGHNT, CDR2 YYREEE (reference sequence). This CDR3 region has 15 residues. The ends lost 0 bases at V and 6 bases at J; junction bases unmatched: 9. The CDR3 nucleotides read TGTGCCAGCAGCTTGGATGCTAGCGGTAAGGTCGAGCAGTACTTC. Protein sequence: CASSLDASGKVEQYF.

Concerning this clone itself: The junction shows a germline mismatch at one end, possibly a read error. The V and J genes are TRBV6-1 and TRBJ2-7; 9 bases fit TRBD2. This CDR3 is 11 amino acids long. The germline CDR1 and CDR2 sequences are MNHNS and SASEGT. CDR3 loop: CASSEAGGIHF. The CDR3 nucleotides read TGTGCCAGCAGTGAGGCGGGGGGGATCCACTTC.

The V call is TRBV4-1, the J call TRBJ2-3; tentatively, D is TRBD2 (6 bases). The CDR3 is 17 amino acids. Per the germline V gene, CDR1 is MGHRA and CDR2 is YSYEKL. Trimming shortened V by 3 bases and J by 4 bases, and 20 bases separated the two germline ends. The CDR3 sequence: CASSQARDPNLADTQYF. The CDR3 nucleotides are TGCGCCAGCAGCCAGGCGCGGGACCCGAACCTTGCAGATACGCAGTATTTT.

The V gene is TRBV19, the J gene TRBJ1-4; 8 nucleotides agree with TRBD1. V was clipped by 10 bases and J by 0 bases; unmatched bases: 10. CDR1 is LNHDA, CDR2 SQIVND, per germline (reference sequence). The CDR3 is 16 amino acids. The CDR3 DNA is TGTGCCACAAGGGACAGGCCGACTGCAACTAATGAAAAACTGTTTTTT. Translating gives CATRDRPTATNEKLFF.

The genes are TRBV5-1 and TRBJ2-7; the match to TRBD1 covers 8 bases. After removal of 4 bases from V and 2 bases from J, the junction contained 5 bases not matched to a gene. This CDR3 is 14 amino acids long. The germline V gene has CDR1 SGHRS and CDR2 YFSETQ. The DNA for the CDR3 is TGCGCCAGCAGCAAAGGACAGGGTACCTACGAGCAGTACTTC. It specifies CASSKGQGTYEQYF.

The CDR3 DNA sequence: TGTGCCAGCAGCTTGGAGGGGGTAGCTTTCTTT. Translation: CASSLEGVAFF. The chain joins TRBV5-6 to TRBJ1-1, with TRBD1 as a possible D gene (6 bases). Trimming shortened V by 0 bases and J by 10 bases, and 7 bases separated the two germline ends. The CDR3 runs 11 residues. Looked up from germline, CDR1 is SGHDT and CDR2 is YYEEEE.

This clone appeared a single time. The chain carries TRBV29-1 and TRBJ2-1; 10 bases agree with TRBD2. Trimming at V came to 1 base and at J to 9 bases, leaving 6 bases not matched to a gene. CDR1 is SQVTM, CDR2 ANQGSEA, per germline. There are 14 residues in the CDR3. The CDR3 DNA sequence: TGCAGCGTTGAAGGGCTAGCGGGAGACTTTGAGCAGTTCTTC. This sequence encodes CSVEGLAGDFEQFF.

The chain carries TRBV4-3 and TRBJ1-1, with D unclear. The germline V and J ends were trimmed by 0 bases and 1 base, with 6 bases remaining between them. This CDR3 comprises 14 residues. Germline V gene data show CDR1 as LGHNA and CDR2 as YSLEER. The CDR3 region has the DNA TGCGCCAGCAGCCAAGACAGCGCGAACACTGAAGCTTTCTTT. Protein product: CASSQDSANTEAFF.

This chain joins TRBV7-2 and TRBJ2-5; D tentatively fits TRBD1 or TRBD2 (5 bases each). V lost 0 bases and J lost 5, with 10 bases in between. The CDR3 is made up of 14 amino acids. Per germline, CDR1 SGHTA and CDR2 FQGNSA. The CDR3 protein is CASSLAGEWETQYF. The CDR3 nucleotides read TGTGCCAGCAGCTTAGCGGGGGAGTGGGAGACCCAGTACTTC. Combining the CDR3 with reference TRBV7-2 and TRBJ2-5 gives the whole variable domain GAGVSQSPSNKVTEKGKDVELRCDPISGHTALYWYRQSLGQGLEFLIYFQGNSAPDKSGLPSDRFSAERTGGSVSTLTIQRTQQEDSAVYLCASSLAGEWETQYFGPGTRLLVL.

The chain recombines TRBV7-2 with TRBJ2-6; TRBD1 agrees at 9 bases. Germline V CDR1 and CDR2: SGHTA, FQGNSA. The length of the CDR3 is 18 residues. The junction had 8 bases not matched to a gene; V was cut back by 1 base and J by 4 bases. The CDR3 sequence: CASSLVRLQGAGANVLTF. The DNA for the CDR3 is TGTGCCAGCAGCTTAGTCCGCCTACAGGGGGCAGGGGCCAACGTCCTGACTTTC.

In regard to this clone: The germline gene is not matched at one end of the junction; a read error may be the cause. The rearrangement joins TRBV7-7 to TRBJ2-5, with 13 bases aligning to TRBD2. CDR3 size: 15 residues. Germline assignment: CDR1 SSHAT and CDR2 FNYEAQ (reference sequence). The CDR3 here is CASSRGLAGEWAQYF. In DNA, the CDR3 is TGTGCTAGCAGCCGAGGACTAGCGGGAGAGTGGGCCCAGTACTTC.

The chain carries TRBV6-4 and TRBJ1-2; tentative D call: TRBD1 (6 bases). V lost 2 bases to trimming and J lost 4 bases, with 8 bases between them. Per the germline V gene, CDR1 is MRHNA and CDR2 is SNTAGT. The CDR3 extends over 13 amino acids. Here the CDR3 reads CASSDGGGYGYTF. CDR3 nucleotide sequence: TGTGCCAGCAGTGACGGGGGCGGCTATGGCTACACCTTC.

The V gene is TRBV6-5, the J gene TRBJ2-3; D gene unclear. Germline CDR1 is MNHEY and CDR2 is SVGAGI. The V end lost 0 bases, the J end lost 4 bases, and 11 bases lay between the germline ends. The CDR3 is 15 residues long. The CDR3 DNA reads TGTGCCAGCAGTTACTCAGATTCAGTATCAGATACGCAGTATTTT. This gives the protein CASSYSDSVSDTQYF.

This clone was seen only a few times. The genes are TRBV6-5 and TRBJ1-4; 10 nucleotides line up with TRBD1. This CDR3 region has 14 residues. The junction had 1 base not matched to a gene; V was cut back by 4 bases and J by 5 bases. Germline-derived CDR1 and CDR2 are MNHEY and SVGAGI. The CDR3 protein is CASSSTGGNEKLFF. The CDR3 DNA reads as TGTGCCAGCAGTTCGACAGGGGGCAATGAAAAACTGTTTTTT.